Below, 27 T cell receptor beta chains from the same sample are listed, as sequenced in a study of T cell responses to AZD1222 COVID-19 vaccine. Sequencing used immunoSEQ multiplex PCR; TCRdb keeps in-frame clones, though not all of them. The sample shows 120,000 or so clones, around nine tenths of them seen only once. Source: peripheral blood, taken on day 0 of MenACWY control vaccination. These receptors all stem from an adult in good health.

The genes are TRBV18 and TRBJ1-4; 10 nucleotides match TRBD1. Germline assignment: CDR1 KGHSH and CDR2 LQKENI. The CDR3 loop spans 16 amino acids. V shed 4 bases, J shed 6 bases, and the junction held 8 bases outside the gene matches. In DNA form, the CDR3 reads TGTGCCAGCTCACGACAGAGACAGGGGGCTGATGAAAAACTGTTTTTT. Translated, it gives CASSRQRQGADEKLFF.

J is TRBJ1-1 and V is TRBV9; D is undetermined. Per germline, CDR1 SGDLS and CDR2 YYNGEE. V lost 1 base and J lost 2, with 9 bases in between. This CDR3 region has 14 residues. As DNA, the CDR3 is TGTGCCAGCAGCGTAACGCACAGTAACACTGAAGCTTTCTTT. Its translation: CASSVTHSNTEAFF.

The CDR3 DNA follows: TGTGCCAGCAGTACAGACTCTGGGGCCAACGTCCTGACTTTC. Translating it yields CASSTDSGANVLTF. The V call is TRBV6-6, the J call TRBJ2-6; no clear D gene. The CDR3 sequence is 14 residues long. The V gene lost 5 bases and the J gene lost 0 bases, with 5 bases spanning the gap. From germline, CDR1 is MNHNY and CDR2 SVGAGI (reference sequence).

V and J are TRBV6-1 and TRBJ1-1, with D possibly being TRBD1 (5 bases). The V and J ends lost 2 bases and 4 bases respectively, with 11 bases between them. Germline assignment: CDR1 MNHNS and CDR2 SASEGT. The CDR3 runs 14 residues. The CDR3 region is CASSERGEVTEAFF. The DNA for the CDR3 is TGTGCCAGCAGTGAAAGGGGAGAGGTCACTGAAGCTTTCTTT.

V usage is TRBV6-1 and J usage is TRBJ2-1; 9 nucleotides agree with TRBD2. After removal of 6 bases from V and 5 bases from J, the junction contained 8 bases not matched to a gene. The CDR3 has 15 amino acids. Germline assignment: CDR1 MNHNS and CDR2 SASEGT. The CDR3 sequence is CASRVAGAKNNEQFF. The CDR3 DNA sequence: TGTGCCAGCAGAGTAGCGGGAGCGAAGAACAATGAGCAGTTCTTC.

The chain links TRBV7-2 to TRBJ2-7, with 7 bases fitting TRBD2. The V and J ends lost 3 bases and 6 bases, in that order; junction bases with no gene match: 8. The CDR3 is made up of 14 amino acids. Germline lookup yields CDR1 SGHTA and CDR2 FQGNSA. The CDR3 loop reads CASSFRTSYGEQYF. The CDR3 nucleotides are TGTGCCAGCAGCTTTAGGACTAGTTATGGCGAGCAGTACTTC.

The chain recombines TRBV18 with TRBJ1-1; D remains ambiguous. This CDR3 region has 12 residues. Germline loops: CDR1 KGHSH, CDR2 LQKENI. V shed 3 bases and J shed 5 bases, with 7 bases lying between them. CDR3 amino acids: CASSPRETEAFF. Written as DNA, the CDR3 is TGTGCCAGCTCACCGAGGGAGACTGAAGCTTTCTTT.

The chain combines TRBV6-5 with TRBJ1-4; D remains unclear. There are 12 residues in the CDR3. Germline lookup yields CDR1 MNHEY and CDR2 SVGAGI. The V gene lost 6 bases and the J gene lost 5 bases, with 7 bases spanning the gap. CDR3 DNA: TGTGCCAGCAGACAGAGCAATGAAAAACTGTTTTTT. Protein product: CASRQSNEKLFF.

This clone was seen just once. The V and J genes are TRBV9 and TRBJ2-1; tentatively, D is TRBD2 (6 bases). Trimming cost V 0 bases and J 1 base, with 11 bases left between them. This CDR3 spans 16 amino acids. Germline values: CDR1 SGDLS, CDR2 YYNGEE. CDR3 in DNA: TGTGCCAGCAGCGTAGGTGTTGGGGGGTCCTACAATGAGCAGTTCTTC. Its protein is CASSVGVGGSYNEQFF.

The chain joins TRBV24-1 to TRBJ2-1, with D possibly matching TRBD2 (6 bases). This CDR3 is 12 amino acids long. Trimming took off 5 bases at V and 10 bases at J, with 11 bases between the two ends. CDR1 and CDR2 (germline): KGHDR, SFDVKD. CDR3 protein: CATSASGLEQFF. CDR3 DNA: TGTGCCACCAGTGCCTCGGGACTCGAGCAGTTCTTC.

The rearrangement uses TRBV3-1 (or the pseudogene TRBV3-2) and TRBJ2-7, with 7 positions matching TRBD2. Trimming removed 1 base from V and 3 bases from J; junction bases left unmatched: 6. Germline-derived CDR1 and CDR2 are LGHDT and YNNKEL (reference sequence). CDR3 length equals 15 residues. CDR3 in amino acids: CASSQAPLALYEQYF. CDR3 nucleotide sequence: TGTGCCAGCAGCCAAGCTCCACTAGCGCTCTACGAGCAGTACTTC.

The CDR3 spells CASTLWVGYNEQFF. The CDR3 nucleotides are TGTGCCAGCACCCTTTGGGTGGGCTACAATGAGCAGTTCTTC. The chain carries TRBV27 and TRBJ2-1; D uncertain. Per the germline V gene, CDR1 is MNHEY and CDR2 is SMNVEV (reference sequence). V was trimmed by 7 bases and J by 3 bases, leaving 13 bases between them. The CDR3 runs 14 residues.

The chain is built from TRBV7-6 and TRBJ2-3; no reliable D call. Per germline, CDR1 SGHVS and CDR2 FNYEAQ. Trimming pared 2 bases from V and 6 bases from J, leaving 18 bases between. The length of the CDR3 is 16 residues. The CDR3 is CASSLRSLPRDDTQYF. CDR3 nucleotides: TGTGCCAGCAGCTTAAGGTCATTACCTCGCGACGATACGCAGTATTTT.

This chain connects TRBV4-2 to TRBJ2-1; 11 bases are shared with TRBD2. This CDR3 region has 16 residues. With V trimmed by 3 bases and J by 4 bases, 5 bases remained unmatched. Germline-derived CDR1 and CDR2 are LGHNA and YNFKEQ. This CDR3 is CASSQSTSGGYNEQFF. CDR3 DNA sequence: TGTGCCAGCAGCCAGTCCACTAGCGGGGGATACAATGAGCAGTTCTTC.

This clone was seen once. V usage is TRBV9 and J usage is TRBJ1-1; 7 bases match TRBD1. In germline, CDR1 is SGDLS, CDR2 YYNGEE. The CDR3 extends over 12 amino acids. Trimming at V came to 3 bases and at J to 8 bases, leaving 4 bases not matched to a gene. CDR3 coding DNA: TGTGCCAGCAGCGAGACAGGGTCGGAAGCTTTCTTT. Translation gives CASSETGSEAFF.

This sequence joins TRBV27 and TRBJ1-5; D not certain. The CDR3 is 20 amino acids. Germline loops: CDR1 MNHEY, CDR2 SMNVEV (reference sequence). V lost 5 bases, J lost 2 bases, and 28 bases lay in between. CDR3 coding DNA: TGTGCCAGCAGTCTAACGGGGAGGGTTAGGCGAAATGATGGCAATCAGCCCCAGCATTTT. Translated: CASSLTGRVRRNDGNQPQHF.

Only a few counts were recorded for this clone. The rearrangement uses TRBV9 and TRBJ2-2, with 7 bases lining up with TRBD1. This CDR3 has 16 residues. CDR1 is SGDLS and CDR2 is YYNGEE in the germline V gene. The trim removed 4 bases at V and 0 bases at J, leaving 6 bases unmatched. The CDR3 protein is CASSPRQGTNTGELFF. The CDR3 nucleotides read TGTGCCAGCAGCCCCAGACAGGGAACGAACACCGGGGAGCTGTTTTTT.

The rearrangement links TRBV10-3 to TRBJ2-2; no clear D gene. The CDR3 sequence is 10 residues long. V was pared by 8 bases and J by 7 bases, with 5 bases between. Germline V gives CDR1 ENHRY, CDR2 SYGVKD. The CDR3 DNA reads as TGTGCCATCTGGGGCGGGGAGCTGTTTTTT. Its protein product is CAIWGGELFF.

The chain combines TRBV28 with TRBJ1-1, with 9 bases that match TRBD1. Per germline, CDR1 MDHEN and CDR2 SYDVKM. J was trimmed by 3 bases and V by 6 bases; bases with no gene match: 14. The CDR3 is made up of 17 amino acids. The CDR3 DNA follows: TGTGCCAGCAGCAAAAGCCTCGTACAGGGGGCGCACACTGAAGCTTTCTTT. This sequence encodes CASSKSLVQGAHTEAFF.

This clone has only one observation. This chain joins TRBV2 and TRBJ1-5, with 10 nucleotides matching TRBD1. V dropped 5 bases and J dropped 4; count of bases not matched to a gene: 2. Per germline, CDR1 SNHLY and CDR2 FYNNEI. CDR3 size: 14 residues. The CDR3 sequence: CASSKDRGNQPQHF. CDR3 nucleotide sequence: TGTGCCAGCAGTAAGGACAGGGGGAATCAGCCCCAGCATTTT.

The gene calls are TRBV4-1 and TRBJ2-7; possible D gene TRBD2, 5 bases. In germline, CDR1 is MGHRA, CDR2 YSYEKL. V lost 4 bases, J lost 3 bases, and 7 bases lay in between. The CDR3 has 12 residues. CDR3 in DNA: TGCGCCAGCAGCCCCGGGAACTACGAGCAGTACTTC. Its translation is CASSPGNYEQYF.

J is TRBJ2-1 and V is TRBV7-9, with TRBD2 identical over 7 bases. J gave up 8 bases and V 1 base, and 2 bases lay outside the gene matches. The germline V gene encodes CDR1 SEHNR and CDR2 FQNEAQ (reference sequence). The CDR3 has 13 amino acids. The CDR3 here is CASSLVAGDEQFF. The DNA for the CDR3 is TGTGCCAGCAGCTTAGTTGCGGGAGATGAGCAGTTCTTC.

The genes are TRBV5-1 and TRBJ2-7, with D maybe TRBD2 (6 bases). Germline V gene data show CDR1 as SGHRS and CDR2 as YFSETQ. The CDR3 extends over 15 amino acids. The V end lost 1 base, the J end lost 3 bases, and 14 bases lay between the germline ends. In nucleotides, the CDR3 is TGCGCCAGCAGCTTGAGTCGGGGAGGTTTCTACGAGCAGTACTTC. This sequence encodes CASSLSRGGFYEQYF.

The chain uses TRBV7-2 and TRBJ1-4; weak D call: TRBD1 (5 bases). The CDR3 spans 14 residues. Per the germline V gene, CDR1 is SGHTA and CDR2 is FQGNSA. V lost 4 bases and J lost 5, with 11 bases in between. CDR3 protein: CASSSGTRNEKLFF. The CDR3 DNA reads as TGTGCCAGCAGCTCCGGGACGCGGAATGAAAAACTGTTTTTT.

The J gene is TRBJ1-3, the V gene TRBV13; D unresolved. The CDR3 is made up of 14 amino acids. Trimming shortened V by 3 bases and J by 1 base, and 7 bases separated the two germline ends. Germline V gene lookup returns CDR1 PRHDT and CDR2 FYEKMQ (reference sequence). CDR3 amino acids: CASSFKGSGNTIYF. The CDR3 DNA follows: TGTGCCAGCAGCTTTAAGGGTTCTGGAAACACCATATATTTT.

The V gene is TRBV11-3, the J gene TRBJ2-1; D unresolved. The CDR3 extends over 14 amino acids. Looked up from germline, CDR1 is SGHNT and CDR2 is YENEEA. The V end lost 3 bases, the J end lost 6 bases, and 12 bases lay between the germline ends. The CDR3 sequence is CASSFDLSVNEQFF. The CDR3 nucleotides read TGTGCCAGCAGCTTCGATTTGTCGGTCAATGAGCAGTTCTTC.

V and J are TRBV9 and TRBJ2-2; a possible D gene is TRBD2 (5 bases). The CDR3 length is 16 residues. The V gene lost 0 bases and the J gene lost 0 bases, with 9 bases spanning the gap. CDR1 is SGDLS and CDR2 is YYNGEE in the germline V gene. The CDR3 loop is CASSVAGNPNTGELFF. CDR3 in DNA: TGTGCCAGCAGCGTAGCCGGGAACCCGAACACCGGGGAGCTGTTTTTT. Filled out from reference TRBV9 and TRBJ2-2, the complete variable domain reads DSGVTQTPKHLITATGQRVTLRCSPRSGDLSVYWYQQSLDQGLQFLIQYYNGEERAKGNILERFSAQQFPDLHSELNLSSLELGDSALYFCASSVAGNPNTGELFFGEGSRLTVL.